These 23 T cell receptor beta chains share one sample of origin, sequenced in a study of CD8+CD57+ T cells in acquired aplastic anemia. Genomic DNA constituted the template upon which TCR beta VDJ and CDR3 profiling was performed. TCRdb re-called the reads through MiXCR, storing one row per CDR3 protein. The sample lists a few hundred thousand distinct CDR3 sequences, under 40% occurring once. All sequencing subjects had displayed CD8+CD57+ cell expansion on flow cytometry. Source material: sorted CD4+, CD8+, or CD8+CD57+ T cells (not recorded which) from PBMCs. These receptors were collected from a human donor with aplastic anemia.

In its sample, this clonotype was seen a few times. The J gene is TRBJ1-3, the V gene TRBV6-1; possibly TRBD1 for D (5 bases). Trimming removed 6 bases from V and 0 bases from J, with 9 bases in between. The CDR3 has 14 amino acids. Germline V gene sequence: CDR1 MNHNS, CDR2 SASEGT. Here the CDR3 reads CASRGPISGNTIYF. In DNA form, the CDR3 reads TGTGCCAGCAGGGGACCGATCTCTGGAAACACCATATATTTT.

This rearrangement joins TRBV19 to TRBJ1-1; D is unclear. Germline V gives CDR1 LNHDA, CDR2 SQIVND (reference sequence). The V end was cut by 10 bases, the J end by 3 bases, with 15 bases between. The CDR3 contains 13 residues. The CDR3 region is CATASWAHTEAFF. The CDR3 DNA sequence: TGTGCCACCGCAAGTTGGGCGCACACTGAAGCTTTCTTT.

The genes are TRBV11-1 and TRBJ2-1; D perhaps matches TRBD2 (6 bases). The CDR3 runs to 15 residues. V lost 4 bases and J 4 bases, leaving 14 bases between the germline ends. Germline V gene data show CDR1 as SGHAT and CDR2 as FQDESV (reference sequence). The CDR3 region is CASSSSEGRYNEQFF. The CDR3 DNA follows: TGTGCCAGCAGCTCTAGCGAGGGAAGGTACAATGAGCAGTTCTTC.

The V call is TRBV24-1, the J call TRBJ1-2; no clear D gene. Trimming took 3 bases from V and 1 from J, leaving 5 bases between them. Germline V gene data show CDR1 as KGHDR and CDR2 as SFDVKD. This CDR3 contains 13 residues. Written as DNA, the CDR3 is TGTGCCACCAGTGATGGGGTTAACTATGGCTACACCTTC. Translated: CATSDGVNYGYTF.

This chain links TRBV2 with TRBJ1-1, with TRBD1 matching over 7 bases. The junction had 6 bases not matched to a gene; V was cut back by 6 bases and J by 5 bases. The CDR3 loop spans 13 amino acids. CDR1 is SNHLY and CDR2 is FYNNEI in the germline V gene. The CDR3 DNA reads as TGTGCCAGCAGACGACAGGGAGAAACTGAAGCTTTCTTT. It translates to CASRRQGETEAFF.

Many counts were recorded for this clonotype. The rearrangement uses TRBV20-1 and TRBJ1-2, with TRBD1 matching over 11 bases. The V gene end was trimmed by 2 bases and the J gene end by 8 bases; junction bases not matched to a gene: 7. The CDR3 consists of 14 residues. CDR1 DFQATT and CDR2 SNEGSKA come from the germline V gene (reference sequence). The DNA for the CDR3 is TGCAGTGCTAGATCATGGACAGGGGGCGGAGGCTACACCTTC. Translating it yields CSARSWTGGGGYTF.

This chain connects TRBV5-8 to TRBJ2-7; 8 positions agree with TRBD1. This CDR3 spans 14 amino acids. With 4 bases clipped from V and 3 bases from J, the junction kept 6 bases outside the gene matches. Germline CDR1 is SGHTS and CDR2 is YDEGEE. The CDR3 nucleotides are TGTGCCAGCAGCGGACCCGGGACAGGCTACGAGCAGTACTTC. Amino acids: CASSGPGTGYEQYF.

This clonotype was counted ten times or more. The chain is built from TRBV20-1 and TRBJ1-2; TRBD1 aligns across 8 bases. J was trimmed by 0 bases and V by 2 bases; bases with no gene match: 5. The germline CDR1 and CDR2 sequences are DFQATT and SNEGSKA (reference sequence). The CDR3 runs 15 residues. The CDR3 region is CSARIGTGANYGYTF. The CDR3 DNA follows: TGCAGTGCTAGAATTGGGACAGGAGCTAACTATGGCTACACCTTC.

V is TRBV9 and J is TRBJ2-1; perhaps TRBD2 as D (6 bases). The CDR3 consists of 14 residues. The V end was cut by 0 bases, the J end by 6 bases, with 10 bases between. Per germline, CDR1 SGDLS and CDR2 YYNGEE. As DNA, the CDR3 is TGTGCCAGCAGCGTAGGTCTAGCGACCAATGAGCAGTTCTTC. It codes for CASSVGLATNEQFF.

This chain joins TRBV12-5 and TRBJ1-2; 8 bases line up with TRBD1. V gave up 7 bases and J gave up 3 bases; unmatched junction bases: 4. CDR3 size: 13 residues. From germline, CDR1 is LGHNT and CDR2 FRNRAP. The CDR3 DNA follows: TGTGCTAGTGCTAAGGGACAGGACTATGGCTACACCTTC. This sequence encodes CASAKGQDYGYTF.

The chain employs TRBV29-1 and TRBJ2-5; D ambiguous. The CDR3 totals 11 residues. V was clipped by 2 bases and J by 2 bases, with 3 bases between them. CDR1 and CDR2 (germline): SQVTM, ANQGSEA. CDR3 in DNA: TGCAGCGTTGAACAGCAAGAGACCCAGTACTTC. Protein: CSVEQQETQYF.

Only a few counts were recorded for this clonotype. This chain joins TRBV7-3 and TRBJ1-2, with D maybe TRBD1 (5 bases). V lost 4 bases and J 3 bases, leaving 9 bases between the germline ends. This CDR3 region has 13 residues. Germline CDR1 and CDR2: SGHTA and FQGTGA. The CDR3 is CASSWDQHYGYTF. CDR3 bases: TGTGCCAGCAGCTGGGACCAACACTATGGCTACACCTTC.

The count of this clonotype is one. This chain joins TRBV30 and TRBJ1-2, with TRBD1 as a possible D gene (6 bases). Germline values: CDR1 GTSNPN, CDR2 SVGIG (reference sequence). The CDR3 extends over 14 amino acids. V lost 2 bases, J lost 6 bases, and 16 bases lay in between. The CDR3 coding sequence is TGTGCCTGGAGTCACTTAGGGGGGCAAGATGGCTACACCTTC. Residues: CAWSHLGGQDGYTF.

This clonotype appeared many times. V gene TRBV10-3 combines with J gene TRBJ1-1; D is perhaps TRBD1 (5 bases). Germline values: CDR1 ENHRY, CDR2 SYGVKD. This CDR3 region has 14 residues. V was shortened by 4 bases and J by 1 base, with 10 bases between the two germline ends. As DNA, the CDR3 is TGTGCCATCAGTGGGTCAGGACAGAACACTGAAGCTTTCTTT. Its translation is CAISGSGQNTEAFF.

This clonotype turned up a few times. The chain uses TRBV19 and TRBJ2-2; D remains unclear. The CDR3 totals 15 residues. Germline CDR1 and CDR2: LNHDA and SQIVND (reference sequence). The V and J ends lost 6 bases and 3 bases respectively, with 14 bases between them. In DNA, the CDR3 is TGTGCCAGTAGACCCCTTAGGTCACACACCGGGGAGCTGTTTTTT. Amino acids: CASRPLRSHTGELFF.

The sample holds many counts of this clonotype. The gene calls are TRBV2 and TRBJ1-6; D might be TRBD1 (5 bases). The CDR3 length is 16 residues. Per germline, CDR1 SNHLY and CDR2 FYNNEI. Trimming left V 2 bases short and J 2 bases short, with 10 bases between. CDR3 DNA sequence: TGTGCCAGCAGTGAATCAGGGAACACCTATAATTCACCCCTCCACTTT. Translating it yields CASSESGNTYNSPLHF. Looking up the rest from reference TRBV2 and TRBJ1-6 gives the full variable domain: EPEVTQTPSHQVTQMGQEVILRCVPISNHLYFYWYRQILGQKVEFLVSFYNNEISEKSEIFDDQFSVERPDGSNFTLKIRSTKLEDSAMYFCASSESGNTYNSPLHFGNGTRLTVT.

The chain couples TRBV20-1 to TRBJ2-3; 9 bases line up with TRBD2. The CDR3 sequence is 13 residues long. Germline CDR1 reads DFQATT; CDR2 reads SNEGSKA (reference sequence). Trimming at V came to 1 base and at J to 6 bases, leaving 2 bases not matched to a gene. CDR3 in DNA: TGCAGTGCTAGAGGGAGCGGGAGGGATACGCAGTATTTT. Translation gives CSARGSGRDTQYF.

In this sample, this clonotype turned up many times. This chain links TRBV14 with TRBJ1-2, with no clear D. The length of the CDR3 is 13 residues. Germline V gives CDR1 SGHDN, CDR2 FVKESK. Trimming stripped 0 bases from V and 7 bases from J, with 9 bases between. CDR3 residues: CASSQEVFRGYTF. In DNA, the CDR3 is TGTGCCAGCAGCCAAGAGGTCTTTCGTGGCTACACCTTC. Full variable domain (missing parts from reference TRBV14 and TRBJ1-2): EAGVTQFPSHSVIEKGQTVTLRCDPISGHDNLYWYRRVMGKEIKFLLHFVKESKQDESGMPNNRFLAERTGGTYSTLKVQPAELEDSGVYFCASSQEVFRGYTFGSGTRLTVV.

The table lists this clonotype with many counts. The chain has TRBV2 and TRBJ2-7; no reliable D call. With 7 bases removed from V and 3 bases from J, the gap between germline ends came to 13 bases. This CDR3 is 13 amino acids long. The germline V gene has CDR1 SNHLY and CDR2 FYNNEI. In DNA form, the CDR3 reads TGTGCCAGCAATCCCCCGGGTATCTACGAGCAGTACTTC. This translates into CASNPPGIYEQYF.

This clonotype came up many times. The rearrangement joins TRBV7-2 to TRBJ2-7; D is unclear. V lost 4 bases and J 1 base, leaving 14 bases between the germline ends. Germline CDR1 and CDR2: SGHTA and FQGNSA. The CDR3 is 15 residues long. The CDR3 spells CASSSYSGSSYEQYF. The CDR3 coding sequence is TGTGCCAGCAGCTCATATTCTGGCTCTTCCTACGAGCAGTACTTC.

The sample holds a few counts of this clonotype. The chain recombines TRBV7-3 with TRBJ1-1; maybe TRBD1 (5 bases). This CDR3 has 13 residues. CDR1 SGHTA and CDR2 FQGTGA come from the germline V gene. Trimming took off 5 bases at V and 10 bases at J, with 17 bases between the two ends. DNA of the CDR3: TGTGCCAGCAGCCCCGGGACCGAGGGACCAGCTTTCTTT. Its translation: CASSPGTEGPAFF.

This clonotype was counted at least ten times. This chain links TRBV15 with TRBJ2-7; weak D call: TRBD1 (7 bases). The CDR3 loop spans 14 amino acids. V was clipped by 4 bases and J by 3 bases, with 13 bases between them. The V gene's germline CDR1 is LNHNV and CDR2 YYDKDF (reference sequence). The CDR3 loop reads CATSTAGQLYEQYF. The CDR3 nucleotides read TGTGCCACCAGCACGGCGGGACAGCTCTACGAGCAGTACTTC.

The chain is built from TRBV20-1 and TRBJ2-3; a weak D match, TRBD2 (7 bases). V was pared by 8 bases and J by 4 bases, with 25 bases between. CDR1 and CDR2 from the germline V gene are DFQATT and SNEGSKA (reference sequence). This CDR3 has 16 amino acids. CDR3 DNA sequence: TGCAGTTCGAAGACTCCGGGGGGCCTAAGAGCAGATACGCAGTATTTT. As protein: CSSKTPGGLRADTQYF.